Sequencing of this T cell receptor beta chain was carried out in a study of shared clonotypes between healthy human individuals (dated by TCRdb to 2019 to 2021). Looking at the study overall: A couple of women and a few men aged 18 to 49 years were included in the cohort. For each donor, CD4 naive and CD4 memory were each given three plates, CD8 naive was given two plates, and CD8 memory was given one plate. Libraries were prepared and TCR repertoires were sequenced by different laboratories using diverse techniques, in order to increase sequencing depth and limit assay-specific biases. Per donor, leukapheresis produced somewhere between about 0.94 and 9 billion PBMCs. To estimate repertoire size and how much clonotypes are shared between individuals, the study performed deep sequencing of blood TCR repertoires from about five healthy adults. What the research found in general, with its limitations: Sampling was restricted to blood, and TCR repertoires in tissues likely differ from the TCR repertoires found in blood. The small number of donors limited the genetic and exposure-history diversity represented. Naive subsets generally had larger estimated clonotype richness than memory subsets. Pairwise subsampling led to the expectation that sequencing depth would affect the degree of clonotype sharing among donors. Incomplete sequencing was indicated by rarefaction of sorted-subset datasets, despite the large sequencing depth. Around 5.4% of naive CD4, 3.5% of naive CD8, 2% to 2.5% of memory CD4, and 0.4% of memory CD8 clonotypes were shared across several donors. Compared with non-shared clonotypes, clonotypes shared by all four sorted-subset donors had higher generation probabilities.

In this sample, this clone turned up once. Its antigen is currently not known. The record has no base qualities; no much larger clone is one base away. TCR CDR3 regions were amplified from genomic DNA by multiplex PCR using the deep immunoSEQ assay. Extracted genomic DNA from each cell subset was distributed evenly across all wells of several immunoSEQ 96-well plates, and each plate was treated as a replicate. For sorted subsets, 200 to 250 ng genomic DNA, equal to 30,000 or so T cell genomes, was loaded into each replicate PCR. The purified libraries were quantified using a Qubit 3.0 fluorometer, sized with a Bioanalyzer 2100, and then quantified again using the KAPA Library Quantification kit. Each immunoSEQ 96-well plate was sequenced on its own single-read 150-cycle Illumina NextSeq 550 flow cell. The authors' pipeline ran thus. Because the immunoSEQ output held only junctional sequences and lacked quality scores, the filtering could not match the filtering applied to full-length reads. Sequences were annotated with PyIR, a Python wrapper for IgBLAST v1.9, using IMGT germline references to assign V/J genes and CDR3. Reads with weak V/J assignments (E-value above 1e-6), missing CDR3, stop codons, out-of-frame junctions, or ambiguous translated residues were removed. V3J clonotypes were defined by identical inferred V gene, J gene, and CDR3 amino acid sequence. Percentage overlap between repertoires was computed as shared unique clonotypes divided by the size of the smaller repertoire. Repertoire richness was assessed with RTK rarefaction, the Chao1 estimator, and Recon v2.1 estimates of unobserved clonotypes. For all TCRbeta clonotypes obtained by the gDNA method from a few donors, generation probabilities were computed with OLGA. In its TCRdb copy, this immuneACCESS table keeps in-frame sequences only and misses some clones. Where compared with another copy, unresolved V genes explain less than half of these, and the others have no known cause. Clone size and the V and J calls come from that table; the DNA yielded D and trimming. Here the sample has about 2,100,000 clones; 90% to 95% occur a single time. The ten largest clones take up roughly 1.7% of the sample.

For the CD8 naive samples, CD45RO-negative cells were positively selected for CCR7, yielding a CD45RA+CCR7+ population from which TemRA cells were excluded. The donors were healthy, HIV-negative adults who had no recently reported acute infections or vaccinations. Every donor was a Caucasian adult living in Nashville, Tennessee, USA. After blood collection by leukapheresis, PBMCs were isolated using Ficoll-Histopaque density gradient centrifugation and then cryopreserved in the vapor phase of liquid nitrogen. Analytical flow cytometry was used to check the purity and quantity of every magnetically sorted T cell population. Each sorted fraction had its genomic DNA isolated and then quantified by UV absorbance on a Nanodrop 2000c. Inclusive of the bounding cysteine and phenylalanine, the CDR3 is 16 residues long. The only DNA kept is the CDR3, 48 bases in frame from the first base. The germline V end is reduced by 4 bases and the J end by 6 bases; junction bases left unmatched: 14. Reading the germline V gene gives CDR1 MDHEN and CDR2 SYDVKM.

This sequence originates from a man younger than 30 in good health. Some clones in this sample may be carry-over from other donors' samples. This chain joins TRBV28 to TRBJ1-2, with 7 bases aligning to TRBD1. Sequencing used naive CD8+ T cells from PBMCs. In the paper's terms, the cell subset or site label means: CD45RA+CCR7+. At the DNA level, the sequence is TGTGCCAGCAGTTCCGCGCTCCTCCGGGACAGAGATGGCTACACCTTC. The translation is CASSSALLRDRDGYTF.